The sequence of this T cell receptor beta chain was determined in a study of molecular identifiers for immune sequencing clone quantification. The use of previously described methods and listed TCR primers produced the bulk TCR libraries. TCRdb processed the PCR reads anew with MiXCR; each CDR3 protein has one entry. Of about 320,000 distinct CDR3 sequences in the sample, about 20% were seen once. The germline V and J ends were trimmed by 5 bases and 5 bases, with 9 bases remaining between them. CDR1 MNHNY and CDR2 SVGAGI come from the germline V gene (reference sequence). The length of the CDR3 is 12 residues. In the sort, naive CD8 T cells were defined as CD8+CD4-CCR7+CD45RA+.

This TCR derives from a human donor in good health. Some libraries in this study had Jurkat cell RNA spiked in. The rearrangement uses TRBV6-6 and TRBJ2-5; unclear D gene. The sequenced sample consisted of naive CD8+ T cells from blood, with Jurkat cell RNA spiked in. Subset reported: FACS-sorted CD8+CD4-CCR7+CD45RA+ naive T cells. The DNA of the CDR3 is TGTGCCAGCAGTCCGACGTGGGAGACCCAGTACTTC. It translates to CASSPTWETQYF.